One and the same sample provided the 32 T cell receptor beta chains below, sequenced in a study of shared clonotypes between healthy human individuals. This table comes from immunoSEQ multiplex PCR, and its TCRdb copy is limited to in-frame clones, with some not included. The data show 2 million to 2.5 million clones, over 85% seen once. The material sequenced was naive CD4+ T cells from PBMCs. Regarding subset: CD45RA+ positively selected. Receptor source: a man aged 18 to 29 in good health. Some clones in this sample may be carry-over from other donors' samples.

This rearrangement joins TRBV28 to TRBJ1-2, with 10 bases that match TRBD1. This CDR3 contains 16 residues. V was pared by 2 bases and J by 7 bases, with 10 bases of the junction left unmatched. CDR1 is MDHEN, CDR2 SYDVKM, per germline. CDR3 nucleotides: TGTGCCAGCAGTTTAAGGACAGGGGGGTCAATCTTTGGCTACACCTTC. Protein sequence: CASSLRTGGSIFGYTF.

The chain carries TRBV10-3 and TRBJ2-7; possibly TRBD1 for D (6 bases). This CDR3 spans 16 amino acids. V lost 3 bases and J lost 4, with 19 bases in between. The V gene's germline CDR1 is ENHRY and CDR2 SYGVKD. The CDR3 nucleotides are TGTGCCATCAGTGACCCCGGACAGTGGCAGGCTTACGAGCAGTACTTC. Translation gives CAISDPGQWQAYEQYF.

This clone showed up just once. V usage is TRBV5-4 and J usage is TRBJ2-7; no clear D gene. Germline V gives CDR1 SGHNT, CDR2 YYREEE (reference sequence). This CDR3 region has 15 residues. V gave up 1 base and J gave up 0 bases, with 11 bases separating them. The CDR3 spells CASSLPGSFSYEQYF. The CDR3 region has the DNA TGTGCCAGCAGCTTGCCAGGATCCTTCTCCTACGAGCAGTACTTC.

The chain is built from TRBV2 and TRBJ2-7, with 9 bases fitting TRBD1. The CDR3 is 14 residues long. The J segment lost 6 bases and the V segment lost 8 bases, leaving 11 bases of the junction unmatched. Per the germline V gene, CDR1 is SNHLY and CDR2 is FYNNEI. The CDR3 DNA sequence: TGTGCCAGCGGGGGGGACAGGGCAGTAGGCGAGCAGTACTTC. Amino acid sequence: CASGGDRAVGEQYF.

As for this clone: This may be a read error, as it is one base from a much larger clone. Other DNA sequences in the sample encode the same CDR3. The chain carries TRBV11-2 and TRBJ2-7; the D is unclear. The V end lost 5 bases, the J end lost 0 bases, and 5 bases lay between the germline ends. The germline gives CDR1 SGHAT, CDR2 FQNNGV. The length of the CDR3 is 12 residues. CDR3 in amino acids: CASSRSSYEQYF. The DNA of the CDR3 is TGTGCCAGCAGCCGTTCCTCCTACGAGCAGTACTTC.

This clone showed up just once. This sequence joins TRBV15 and TRBJ2-7, with TRBD1 matching over 8 bases. CDR1 is LNHNV and CDR2 is YYDKDF in the germline V gene (reference sequence). The CDR3 spans 15 residues. Trimming at V came to 5 bases and at J to 3 bases, leaving 9 bases not matched to a gene. CDR3 amino acids: CATSGPRTGSYEQYF. CDR3 DNA: TGTGCCACCAGCGGACCAAGGACAGGGAGCTACGAGCAGTACTTC.

The J gene is TRBJ2-7, the V gene TRBV28; a weak D match, TRBD2 (5 bases). The CDR3 has 14 residues. V lost 3 bases to trimming and J lost 6 bases, with 15 bases between them. The germline V gene has CDR1 MDHEN and CDR2 SYDVKM. The CDR3 bases are TGTGCCAGCAGTTTGTCGGGAAGCGTGGTCGAGCAGTACTTC. It codes for CASSLSGSVVEQYF.

This chain connects TRBV2 to TRBJ2-5; TRBD1 matches 10 bases. There are 13 residues in the CDR3. Trimming took 5 bases from V and 11 from J; bases not matched to a gene: 8. Germline V gene sequence: CDR1 SNHLY, CDR2 FYNNEI. DNA for the CDR3: TGTGCCAGCAGTCCGGGACAGGGGCGTGAGCAGTACTTC. Translating gives CASSPGQGREQYF.

This chain uses TRBV28 with TRBJ1-2, with a tentative D call TRBD1 (6 bases). Germline CDR1 is MDHEN and CDR2 is SYDVKM. The CDR3 is 15 amino acids. V shed 3 bases and J shed 3 bases, with 14 bases lying between them. CDR3 region: CASSFQVEGDYGYTF. The CDR3 bases are TGTGCCAGCAGTTTTCAGGTCGAGGGGGACTATGGCTACACCTTC.

The V call is TRBV18, the J call TRBJ1-5, with TRBD1 as a possible D gene (6 bases). Trimming cost V 3 bases and J 1 base, with 13 bases left between them. The CDR3 sequence is 16 residues long. Germline V gene data show CDR1 as KGHSH and CDR2 as LQKENI. CDR3 sequence: CASSPWGPGSNQPQHF. The CDR3 bases are TGTGCCAGCTCACCTTGGGGGCCGGGGAGCAATCAGCCCCAGCATTTT.

The rearrangement uses TRBV19 and TRBJ1-2; D is unresolved. V shed 7 bases and J shed 0 bases, with 15 bases lying between them. CDR1 and CDR2 from the germline V gene are LNHDA and SQIVND (reference sequence). The CDR3 spans 15 residues. CDR3 residues: CASTASRVSNYGYTF. In DNA, the CDR3 is TGTGCCAGTACCGCCAGTCGGGTTTCTAACTATGGCTACACCTTC.

The V gene is TRBV28, the J gene TRBJ2-7; D might be TRBD1 (6 bases). CDR3 length equals 15 residues. Germline lookup yields CDR1 MDHEN and CDR2 SYDVKM. Trimming removed 8 bases from V and 6 bases from J, with 23 bases in between. Here the CDR3 DNA reads TGTGCCAGCGGAACCTTACAGGGAGAGGTATCCGAGCAGTACTTC. Translated, it gives CASGTLQGEVSEQYF. The full variable domain, rest sourced from reference TRBV28 and TRBJ2-7, is DVKVTQSSRYLVKRTGEKVFLECVQDMDHENMFWYRQDPGLGLRLIYFSYDVKMKEKGDIPEGYSVSREKKERFSLILESASTNQTSMYLCASGTLQGEVSEQYFGPGTRLTVT.

CDR3 region: CASSLGGLGGNEQFF. The CDR3 DNA reads as TGTGCCAGCAGCTTAGGGGGGCTTGGTGGCAATGAGCAGTTCTTC. The chain is built from TRBV7-2 and TRBJ2-1; maybe TRBD1 (6 bases). Trimming pared 1 base from V and 6 bases from J, leaving 13 bases between. The germline gives CDR1 SGHTA, CDR2 FQGNSA. The length of the CDR3 is 15 residues.

The chain has TRBV11-1 and TRBJ2-1; weak D call: TRBD2 (5 bases). There are 14 residues in the CDR3. V was shortened by 5 bases and J by 3 bases, with 11 bases between the two germline ends. In germline, CDR1 is SGHAT, CDR2 FQDESV (reference sequence). The CDR3: CASSPASGYNEQFF. The CDR3 nucleotides are TGTGCCAGCAGCCCGGCCAGCGGCTACAATGAGCAGTTCTTC.

The chain joins TRBV11-2 to TRBJ1-1; 9 positions agree with TRBD1. Germline CDR1 reads SGHAT; CDR2 reads FQNNGV. CDR3 length equals 14 residues. Trimming at V came to 3 bases and at J to 3 bases, leaving 2 bases not matched to a gene. The CDR3 DNA reads as TGTGCCAGCAGCTTGTGGGACAGGGACACTGAAGCTTTCTTT. Its protein product is CASSLWDRDTEAFF.

Concerning this clone: Within the sample, other DNA sequences also encode this same CDR3. The chain recombines TRBV7-2 with TRBJ1-5; TRBD1 is a possible D gene (5 bases). This CDR3 has 14 amino acids. The V end lost 2 bases, the J end lost 4 bases, and 9 bases lay between the germline ends. Germline-derived CDR1 and CDR2 are SGHTA and FQGNSA. The CDR3 nucleotides read TGTGCCAGCAGCTTATTGGGACCAAATCAGCCCCAGCATTTT. Protein product: CASSLLGPNQPQHF.

This clone appeared a single time. The rearrangement links TRBV28 to TRBJ2-5, with a tentative D call TRBD1 (6 bases). Germline assignment: CDR1 MDHEN and CDR2 SYDVKM. Trimming cost V 2 bases and J 3 bases, with 16 bases left between them. The CDR3 is made up of 16 amino acids. CDR3 sequence (DNA): TGTGCCAGCAGTTTAGTACCAGGCTCAGGGGAAGAGACCCAGTACTTC. This codes for CASSLVPGSGEETQYF.

The chain recombines TRBV28 with TRBJ1-3; D might be TRBD1 (5 bases). CDR3 length: 16 residues. Trimming took off 3 bases at V and 1 base at J, with 13 bases between the two ends. Germline V CDR1 and CDR2: MDHEN, SYDVKM. This chain's CDR3 is CASSFLRGGSGNTIYF. The DNA for the CDR3 is TGTGCCAGCAGTTTCTTGAGGGGAGGGTCTGGAAACACCATATATTTT. Based on the CDR3 plus reference TRBV28 and TRBJ1-3, the full variable domain is DVKVTQSSRYLVKRTGEKVFLECVQDMDHENMFWYRQDPGLGLRLIYFSYDVKMKEKGDIPEGYSVSREKKERFSLILESASTNQTSMYLCASSFLRGGSGNTIYFGEGSWLTVV.

V gene TRBV5-1 combines with J gene TRBJ1-1, with 7 bases identical to TRBD1. V was clipped by 0 bases and J by 1 base; unmatched bases: 12. Germline V gene sequence: CDR1 SGHRS, CDR2 YFSETQ. The CDR3 consists of 18 residues. The chain's CDR3 is CASSLVVDRDFRNTEAFF. In DNA form, the CDR3 reads TGCGCCAGCAGCTTGGTAGTCGACAGGGACTTTCGGAACACTGAAGCTTTCTTT.

This chain joins TRBV5-6 and TRBJ1-5, with D uncertain. V lost 1 base and J lost 7, with 12 bases in between. The V gene's germline CDR1 is SGHDT and CDR2 YYEEEE. The CDR3 totals 14 residues. The CDR3 reads CASSLSGVKQPQHF. The CDR3 bases are TGTGCCAGCAGCTTGTCCGGGGTTAAACAGCCCCAGCATTTT.

The CDR3 reads CASSLPKFYGYTF. The DNA for the CDR3 is TGTGCCAGCAGTTTACCTAAGTTCTATGGCTACACCTTC. The chain employs TRBV28 and TRBJ1-2; D remains unclear. Trimming shortened V by 2 bases and J by 4 bases, and 8 bases separated the two germline ends. Germline CDR1 and CDR2: MDHEN and SYDVKM. The CDR3 is 13 residues long.

CDR3 nucleotide sequence: TGTGCCAGCAGACTGGGACAGGGTGGAGATGGCTACACCTTC. Its protein is CASRLGQGGDGYTF. The chain is built from TRBV14 and TRBJ1-2; 9 bases agree with TRBD1. After removal of 6 bases from V and 6 bases from J, the junction contained 8 bases not matched to a gene. Germline V gene lookup returns CDR1 SGHDN and CDR2 FVKESK. The CDR3 spans 14 residues.

V is TRBV15 and J is TRBJ2-7; the D gene is possibly TRBD2 (7 bases). V lost 0 bases and J lost 3, with 15 bases in between. Germline lookup yields CDR1 LNHNV and CDR2 YYDKDF (reference sequence). This CDR3 has 16 amino acids. The CDR3 DNA sequence: TGTGCCACCAGCAGAGATTTTACAGGGAGGGGCTACGAGCAGTACTTC. It specifies CATSRDFTGRGYEQYF.

The chain uses TRBV18 and TRBJ2-7, with 9 bases lining up with TRBD2. CDR1 is KGHSH and CDR2 is LQKENI in the germline V gene. CDR3 size: 17 residues. With V trimmed by 4 bases and J by 3 bases, 13 bases remained unmatched. The CDR3, as DNA: TGTGCCAGCTCACAAGGGGTAGCGGGAGCAAATCACTACGAGCAGTACTTC. Translation gives CASSQGVAGANHYEQYF.

Notes on this clone: The sample holds other DNA sequences that translate to the same CDR3. CDR3 bases: TGTGCCAGCAGCGTAGGGGCGGCCTACGAGCAGTACTTC. This encodes CASSVGAAYEQYF. This rearrangement joins TRBV9 to TRBJ2-7; D not resolved. This CDR3 is built from 13 residues. The V end lost 0 bases, the J end lost 2 bases, and 6 bases lay between the germline ends. Germline CDR1 SGDLS, CDR2 YYNGEE.

J is TRBJ2-2 and V is TRBV6-6; D tentatively fits TRBD1 or TRBD2 (5 bases each). This CDR3 contains 15 residues. The V gene lost 2 bases and the J gene lost 8 bases, with 15 bases spanning the gap. The V gene's germline CDR1 is MNHNY and CDR2 SVGAGI (reference sequence). CDR3 nucleotides: TGTGCCAGCAGTTACGACGAGGGGCCCGGGGGGGAGCTGTTTTTT. This codes for CASSYDEGPGGELFF.

To note about this clone: Other DNA sequences in the sample encode the same CDR3. The chain is built from TRBV6-1 and TRBJ2-7; D call uncertain. Germline V gene sequence: CDR1 MNHNS, CDR2 SASEGT. V was shortened by 5 bases and J by 4 bases, with 0 bases between the two germline ends. The CDR3 is 9 amino acids. The DNA for the CDR3 is TGTGCCAGCAGTTACGAGCAGTACTTC. Encoded protein: CASSYEQYF.

This chain uses TRBV7-9 with TRBJ2-3, with 8 bases lining up with TRBD2. After removal of 1 base from V and 5 bases from J, the junction contained 11 bases not matched to a gene. CDR1 SEHNR and CDR2 FQNEAQ come from the germline V gene (reference sequence). The CDR3 has 17 amino acids. The CDR3 sequence: CASSLGSLAGGRDTQYF. The CDR3 DNA reads TGTGCCAGCAGCTTAGGATCACTTGCGGGAGGACGAGATACGCAGTATTTT.

The chain couples TRBV5-6 to TRBJ2-3; 7 bases agree with TRBD2. The V segment lost 0 bases and the J segment 7 bases; nucleotides outside the gene matches: 14. Germline CDR1 SGHDT, CDR2 YYEEEE. CDR3 length equals 17 residues. The CDR3 coding sequence is TGTGCCAGCAGCTTGGATCGAGGGGAGGGGCTGGGGAATACGCAGTATTTT. Residues: CASSLDRGEGLGNTQYF. The full variable domain, completed using reference TRBV5-6 and TRBJ2-3, is DAGVTQSPTHLIKTRGQQVTLRCSPKSGHDTVSWYQQALGQGPQFIFQYYEEEERQRGNFPDRFSGHQFPNYSSELNVNALLLGDSALYLCASSLDRGEGLGNTQYFGPGTRLTVL.

The chain uses TRBV28 and TRBJ2-7; D may be TRBD1 (6 bases). The CDR3 consists of 14 residues. V was cut by 5 bases and J by 6 bases, with 17 bases left in between. CDR1 is MDHEN and CDR2 is SYDVKM in the germline V gene. The chain's CDR3 is CASSMGQAVREQYF. DNA for the CDR3: TGTGCCAGCAGTATGGGACAAGCGGTGCGCGAGCAGTACTTC.

This clone has only one observation. Other nucleotide sequences from this sample produce the same CDR3. The chain links TRBV5-4 to TRBJ2-2, with TRBD2 matching 10 bases. CDR1 and CDR2 (germline): SGHNT, YYREEE (reference sequence). V gave up 0 bases and J gave up 1 base; unmatched junction bases: 0. This CDR3 region has 16 residues. Here the CDR3 reads CASSLGTSGNTGELFF. For the CDR3, the DNA is TGTGCCAGCAGCTTGGGGACTAGCGGGAACACCGGGGAGCTGTTTTTT.

A note on this clone: Other nucleotide sequences from this sample produce the same CDR3. This chain's CDR3 is CASSRGGYGYTF. In DNA, the CDR3 is TGTGCCAGCAGCCGGGGGGGCTATGGCTACACCTTC. V and J are TRBV28 and TRBJ1-2; tentative D call: TRBD1 (5 bases). Germline CDR1 is MDHEN and CDR2 is SYDVKM. This CDR3 region has 12 residues. Trimming left V 6 bases short and J 4 bases short, with 9 bases between.